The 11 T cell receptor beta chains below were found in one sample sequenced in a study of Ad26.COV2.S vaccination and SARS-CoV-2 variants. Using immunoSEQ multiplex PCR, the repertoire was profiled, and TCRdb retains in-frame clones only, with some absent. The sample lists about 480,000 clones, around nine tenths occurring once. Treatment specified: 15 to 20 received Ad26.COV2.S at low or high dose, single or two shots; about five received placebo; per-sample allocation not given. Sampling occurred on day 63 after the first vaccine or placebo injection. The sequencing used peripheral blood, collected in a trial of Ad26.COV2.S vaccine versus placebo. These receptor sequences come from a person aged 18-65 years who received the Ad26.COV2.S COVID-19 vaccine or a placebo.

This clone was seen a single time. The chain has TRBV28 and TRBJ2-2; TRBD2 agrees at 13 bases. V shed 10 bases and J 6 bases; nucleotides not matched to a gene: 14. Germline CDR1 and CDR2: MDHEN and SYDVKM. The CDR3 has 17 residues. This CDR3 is CATLGATSGRAPGELFF. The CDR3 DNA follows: TGTGCCACCCTGGGCGCAACTAGCGGGAGGGCCCCCGGGGAGCTGTTTTTT.

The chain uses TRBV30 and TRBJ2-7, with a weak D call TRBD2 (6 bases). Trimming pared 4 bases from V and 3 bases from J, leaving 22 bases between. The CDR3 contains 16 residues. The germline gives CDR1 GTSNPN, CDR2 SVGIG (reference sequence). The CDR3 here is CAWTGARSGLVYEQYF. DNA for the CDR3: TGTGCCTGGACCGGGGCTAGGAGCGGGCTAGTCTACGAGCAGTACTTC.

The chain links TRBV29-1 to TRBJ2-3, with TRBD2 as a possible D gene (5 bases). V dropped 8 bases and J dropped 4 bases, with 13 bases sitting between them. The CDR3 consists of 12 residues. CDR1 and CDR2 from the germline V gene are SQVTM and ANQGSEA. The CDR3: CSMLAFADTQYF. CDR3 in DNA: TGCAGCATGTTAGCGTTTGCAGATACGCAGTATTTT.

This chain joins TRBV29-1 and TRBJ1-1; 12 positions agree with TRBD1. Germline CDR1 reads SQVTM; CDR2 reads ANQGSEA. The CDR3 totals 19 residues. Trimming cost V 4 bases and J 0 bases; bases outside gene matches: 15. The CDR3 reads CSVAIYWDRGRTMNTEAFF. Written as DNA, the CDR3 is TGCAGCGTTGCAATATACTGGGACAGGGGGCGAACAATGAACACTGAAGCTTTCTTT.

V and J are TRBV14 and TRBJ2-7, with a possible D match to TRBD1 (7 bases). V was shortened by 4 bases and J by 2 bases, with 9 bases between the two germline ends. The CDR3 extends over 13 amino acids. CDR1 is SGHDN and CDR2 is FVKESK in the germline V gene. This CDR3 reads CASSPGGPYEQYF. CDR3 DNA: TGTGCCAGCAGCCCAGGGGGGCCCTACGAGCAGTACTTC.

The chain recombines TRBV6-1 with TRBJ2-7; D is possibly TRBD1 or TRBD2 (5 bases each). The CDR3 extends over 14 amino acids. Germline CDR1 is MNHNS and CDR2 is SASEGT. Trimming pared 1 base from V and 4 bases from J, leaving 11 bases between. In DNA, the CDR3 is TGTGCCAGCAGTGAAGAACCCGGGGCGTACGAGCAGTACTTC. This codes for CASSEEPGAYEQYF.

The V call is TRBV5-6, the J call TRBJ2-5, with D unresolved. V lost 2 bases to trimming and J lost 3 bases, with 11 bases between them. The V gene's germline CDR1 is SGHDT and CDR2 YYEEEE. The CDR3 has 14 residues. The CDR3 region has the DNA TGTGCCAGCAGCTTAGTTAACGAAGAAGAGACCCAGTACTTC. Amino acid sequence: CASSLVNEEETQYF.

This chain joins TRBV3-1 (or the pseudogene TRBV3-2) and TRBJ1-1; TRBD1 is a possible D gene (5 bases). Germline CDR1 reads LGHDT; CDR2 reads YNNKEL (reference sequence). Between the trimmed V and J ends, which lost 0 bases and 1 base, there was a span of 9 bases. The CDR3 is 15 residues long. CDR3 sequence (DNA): TGTGCCAGCAGCCAAGACAGGGCAGGGAACACTGAAGCTTTCTTT. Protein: CASSQDRAGNTEAFF.

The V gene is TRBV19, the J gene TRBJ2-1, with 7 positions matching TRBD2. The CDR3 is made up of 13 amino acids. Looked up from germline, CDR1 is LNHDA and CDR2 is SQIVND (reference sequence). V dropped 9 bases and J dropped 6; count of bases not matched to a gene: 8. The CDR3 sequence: CASRLAGGNEQFF. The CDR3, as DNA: TGTGCCAGCCGACTAGCCGGGGGCAATGAGCAGTTCTTC.

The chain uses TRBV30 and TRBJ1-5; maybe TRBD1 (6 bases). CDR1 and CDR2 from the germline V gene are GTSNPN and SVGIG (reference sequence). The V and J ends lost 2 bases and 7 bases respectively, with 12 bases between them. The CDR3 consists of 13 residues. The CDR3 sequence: CAWSPLDRQPQHF. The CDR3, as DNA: TGTGCCTGGAGTCCCCTCGACAGGCAGCCCCAGCATTTT.

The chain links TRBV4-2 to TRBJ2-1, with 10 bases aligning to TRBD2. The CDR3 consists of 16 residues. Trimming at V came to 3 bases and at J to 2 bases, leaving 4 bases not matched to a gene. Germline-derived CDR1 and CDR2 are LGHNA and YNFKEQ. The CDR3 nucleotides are TGTGCCAGCAGCCAGGATACTAGCGGGACCTACAATGAGCAGTTCTTC. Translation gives CASSQDTSGTYNEQFF.